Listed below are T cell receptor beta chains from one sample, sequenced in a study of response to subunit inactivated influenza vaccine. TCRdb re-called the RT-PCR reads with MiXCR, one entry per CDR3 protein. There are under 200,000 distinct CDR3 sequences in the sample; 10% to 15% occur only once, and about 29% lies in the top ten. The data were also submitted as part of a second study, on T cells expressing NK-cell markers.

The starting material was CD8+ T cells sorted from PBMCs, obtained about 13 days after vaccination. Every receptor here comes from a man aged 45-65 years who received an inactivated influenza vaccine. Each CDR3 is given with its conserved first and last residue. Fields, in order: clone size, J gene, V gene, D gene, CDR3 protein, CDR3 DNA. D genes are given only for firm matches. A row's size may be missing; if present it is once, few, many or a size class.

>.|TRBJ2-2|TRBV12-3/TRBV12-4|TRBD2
CASSWTSAELFF
TGTGCCAGCAGCTGGACTAGCGCAGAGCTGTTTTTT
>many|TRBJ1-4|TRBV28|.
CASSHLPGQELEKLFF
TGTGCCAGCAGTCACCTCCCGGGACAAGAACTTGAAAAACTGTTTTTT
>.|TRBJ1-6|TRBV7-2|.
CASRLGQIYNSPLHF
TGTGCCAGCAGACTAGGACAGATCTATAATTCACCCCTCCACTTT
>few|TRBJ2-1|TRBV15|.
CATSRSSGRYNEQFF
TGTGCCACCAGCAGGAGCTCAGGGAGGTACAATGAGCAGTTCTTC
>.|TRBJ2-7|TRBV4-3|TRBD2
CASSHTLAGLYEQYF
TGCGCCAGCAGCCACACCCTAGCGGGATTATATGAGCAGTACTTC
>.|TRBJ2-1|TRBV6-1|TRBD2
CATKSGGSYNEQFF
TGTGCCACCAAATCGGGGGGATCCTACAATGAGCAGTTCTTC
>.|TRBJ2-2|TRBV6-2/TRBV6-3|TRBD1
CASSSLGQGHTGELFF
TGTGCCAGCAGTTCGTTAGGACAGGGGCACACCGGGGAGCTGTTTTTT
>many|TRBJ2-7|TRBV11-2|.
CASSLVGEQYF
TGTGCCAGCAGCTTAGTGGGGGAGCAGTACTTC
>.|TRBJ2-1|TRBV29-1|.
CSVRGTLNNEQFF
TGCAGCGTGCGAGGGACTTTAAACAATGAGCAGTTCTTC
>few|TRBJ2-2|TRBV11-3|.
CASSLAGDWELFF
TGTGCCAGCAGCTTAGCCGGGGACTGGGAGCTGTTTTTT
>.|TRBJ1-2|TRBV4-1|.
CASSQERINYGYTF
TGCGCCAGCAGCCAAGAGAGGATTAACTATGGCTACACCTTC
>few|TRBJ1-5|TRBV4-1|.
CASSQEEWGGQPQHF
TGCGCCAGCAGCCAAGAGGAGTGGGGTGGGCAGCCCCAGCATTTT
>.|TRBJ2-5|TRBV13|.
CASSSRASPAQYF
TGTGCCAGCAGCTCCCGGGCCTCCCCGGCCCAGTACTTC
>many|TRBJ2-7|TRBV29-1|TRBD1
CSVIEGQITYEQYF
TGCAGCGTTATAGAGGGACAGATTACCTACGAGCAGTACTTC
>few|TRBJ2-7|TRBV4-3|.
CASSQVPEAYEQYF
TGCGCCAGCAGCCAAGTCCCGGAGGCCTACGAGCAGTACTTC
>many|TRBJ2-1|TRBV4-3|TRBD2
CASSQDIAGAVVQFF
TGCGCCAGCAGCCAAGATATAGCGGGAGCGGTTGTGCAGTTCTTC
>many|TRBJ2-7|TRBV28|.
CASSSPQGAHEGEQYF
TGTGCCAGCAGCTCCCCACAGGGTGCACACGAGGGAGAGCAGTACTTC